The subject of this entry is one T cell receptor beta chain. Then a second PCR, running about 7 to 11 cycles, was carried out with a sample-barcoded 5' primer and a J-beta primer mix. Using its own MiXCR run on the 5' RACE reads, TCRdb lists one record per CDR3 protein. The data contain around 1,000,000 distinct CDR3 sequences, around 25% of them seen just once; the ten biggest clones take up approximately 0.79%. Roughly 9.8 milliliters of peripheral blood were drawn from each donor. PBMCs, at least 7 million per sample, were isolated. This CDR3 region has 14 residues. V lost 6 bases and J 8 bases, leaving 16 bases between the germline ends. The data were obtained in a study of blood T cells in healthy people across ages. These same records also appear under a second study, on T cells of mothers and their children.

This chain links TRBV12-3 or TRBV12-4 with TRBJ1-4, with a tentative D call TRBD1 (5 bases). The sample taken for sequencing was blood. The source is a girl aged 2 to 10 in good health. As DNA, the CDR3 is TGTGCCAGCAGACCCATCGGGGGTAGGGAAAAACTGTTTTTT. Encoded protein: CASRPIGGREKLFF.